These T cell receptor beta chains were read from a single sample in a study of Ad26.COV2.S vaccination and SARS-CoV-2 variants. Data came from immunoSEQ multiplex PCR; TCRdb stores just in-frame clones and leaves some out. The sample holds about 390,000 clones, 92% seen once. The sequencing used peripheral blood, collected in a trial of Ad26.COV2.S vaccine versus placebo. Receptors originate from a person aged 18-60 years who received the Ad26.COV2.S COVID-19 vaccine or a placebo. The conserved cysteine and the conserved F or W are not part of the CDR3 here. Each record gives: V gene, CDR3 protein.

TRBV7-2	ASSRRQPGNTEAF
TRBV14	ASSQGWGRDYEQY
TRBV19	ASTSPAPGYT
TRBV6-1	ASSDHPGQGHNEKLF
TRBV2	ASSEARTGHVYGYT
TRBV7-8	ASSLGGGQETQY
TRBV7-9	ASSSPPLQETQY
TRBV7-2	ASSYFKANTGELF
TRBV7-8	ASRSSGQGSKAYGYT
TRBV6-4	ASSDSTSGGADTQY
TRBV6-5	ASLGTPWSNQPQH
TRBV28	ASSGADLRTDTQY
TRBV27	ASSLARGSYIYGYT
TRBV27	ASSFIGGNEQF
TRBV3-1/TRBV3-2	ASSQVKSSSLH
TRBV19	ASRGGANTEAF
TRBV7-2	ASNGQSGYT
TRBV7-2	ASSPFNEQF
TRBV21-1	ASSKALRAGRNEKLF
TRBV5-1	ASSLSPSPGGANTGELF
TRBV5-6	ASSLAWTTSYEQY
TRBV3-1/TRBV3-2	ASSQVASHQF
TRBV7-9	ASSFGGAYNNEQF
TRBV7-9	ASSPRGASGAAYNEQF
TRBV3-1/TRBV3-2	ASSQGLAGGGTDTQY
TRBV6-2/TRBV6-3	ASSQASGKSYEQY
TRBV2	ASKTGQGNTEAF
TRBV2	ASSGYNRGNYGYT
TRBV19	ASSIWFGNEQY
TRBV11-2	ASSSRQGGNEKLF
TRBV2	ASTWTSNNEQF
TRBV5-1	ASSPTRTATSTDTQY
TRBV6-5	ASSYQGGNTEAF
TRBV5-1	ASSLLRETQY
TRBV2	ASRVTSGVNEQF
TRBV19	ASSGSADEAF
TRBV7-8	ASSLVRLKTGADTQY
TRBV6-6	ASSPRWTGLGNEKLF
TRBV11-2	ASRNSGGWDEQY
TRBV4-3	ASSPLVADSYSNQPQH
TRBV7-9	ASSPGGGSYGYT
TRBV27	ASSGTGAPTGELF
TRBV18	ASSPTSGGTYEQY
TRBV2	ASSDRGGEQY
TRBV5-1	ASSRLAGGETQY
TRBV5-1	ASSSRTSGGETQY
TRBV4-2	ASSQVGTGAYNEQF
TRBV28	ASSPDAFYEQY
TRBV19	ASRDRGRSSYEQY
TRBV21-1	ASSKRGGGSDTQY
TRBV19	ASSWTTNTEAF
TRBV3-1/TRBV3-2	ASSPLIVGGRPLYNSPLH
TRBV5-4	ASSLWANEQF
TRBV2	ASKVTGVGTEAF
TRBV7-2	ASSSEPGQGYT
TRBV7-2	ASSLTIIGTLH
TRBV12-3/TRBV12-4	ASSFVGRETQY
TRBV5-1	ASSLAGTRGDIQY
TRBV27	ASSLSDLAGPRGTQY